The 30 T cell receptor beta chains reported below all come from one sample, sequenced in a study of CD8+CD57+ T cells in acquired aplastic anemia. TCR beta VDJ and CDR3 were profiled, and genomic DNA was the template. TCRdb passed the reads through MiXCR, listing each CDR3 protein once. The sample lists a few hundred thousand distinct CDR3 sequences; about two thirds were seen once. Sequencing was carried out using sorted CD4+, CD8+, or CD8+CD57+ T cells (not recorded which) from PBMCs. Receptors were obtained from a human donor in good health, serving as a control.

This sequence joins TRBV29-1 and TRBJ1-2; no clear D gene. Germline CDR1 and CDR2: SQVTM and ANQGSEA. V lost 0 bases to trimming and J lost 0 bases, with 8 bases between them. This CDR3 comprises 14 residues. The CDR3 region is CSVEDYTANYGYTF. As DNA, the CDR3 is TGCAGCGTTGAAGACTACACAGCTAACTATGGCTACACCTTC.

The V call is TRBV7-9, the J call TRBJ2-7; TRBD1 matches 7 bases. Trimming cost V 6 bases and J 3 bases; bases outside gene matches: 5. This CDR3 is built from 13 residues. Germline CDR1 SEHNR, CDR2 FQNEAQ (reference sequence). The chain's CDR3 is CASRKTGNYEQYF. The CDR3 DNA reads as TGTGCCAGCAGGAAGACAGGGAACTACGAGCAGTACTTC.

This clonotype was counted ten times or more. The chain uses TRBV12-5 and TRBJ1-6; 9 positions agree with TRBD1. In germline, CDR1 is LGHNT, CDR2 FRNRAP. The CDR3 is 15 amino acids. J gave up 6 bases and V 1 base, and 1 base lay outside the gene matches. Here the CDR3 DNA reads TGTGCTAGTGGTTTGGGGGACAGGGCTAATTCACCCCTCCACTTT. It is translated as CASGLGDRANSPLHF.

The chain joins TRBV25-1 to TRBJ1-1; a weak D match, TRBD1 (6 bases). Trimming shortened V by 4 bases and J by 6 bases, and 15 bases separated the two germline ends. The CDR3 has 14 amino acids. Per germline, CDR1 MGHDK and CDR2 SYGVNS. The CDR3 loop reads CASSAAQGTAEAFF. The CDR3 bases are TGTGCCAGCAGTGCAGCACAGGGAACAGCTGAAGCTTTCTTT.

This clonotype has a handful of counts. The CDR3 end shows no conserved phenylalanine or tryptophan, and so a read error is likely. The gene calls are TRBV10-3 and TRBJ1-2; perhaps TRBD1 as D (5 bases). The CDR3 extends over 14 amino acids. Germline V gene lookup returns CDR1 ENHRY and CDR2 SYGVKD. DNA of the CDR3: TGTGCCAGCAGTTTTGGGGCCGGAGACTATGGCTACACCCTC. It encodes CASSFGAGDYGYTL.

About this clonotype: The junction departs from the called germline gene at one end, perhaps through a read error. The chain carries TRBV7-2 and TRBJ2-1, with 9 positions matching TRBD1. The length of the CDR3 is 14 residues. From germline, CDR1 is SGHTA and CDR2 FQGNSA. DNA of the CDR3: TGCGCCAGCAGCTTGGGGGACAGGGCCAATGGGGAGTTCTTC. It is translated as CASSLGDRANGEFF. Looking up the rest from reference TRBV7-2 and TRBJ2-1 gives the full variable domain: GAGVSQSPSNKVTEKGKDVELRCDPISGHTALYWYRQSLGQGLEFLIYFQGNSAPDKSGLPSDRFSAERTGGSVSTLTIQRTQQEDSAVYLCASSLGDRANGEFFGPGTRLTVL.

As regards this clonotype: Its ends do not fully match the called genes, so a read error is possible. This chain joins TRBV7-2 and TRBJ2-7; tentatively, D is TRBD1 (6 bases). This CDR3 spans 14 amino acids. Germline V gene sequence: CDR1 SGHTA, CDR2 FQGNSA. The CDR3 reads CASSFPGTSGYTFF. Here the CDR3 DNA reads TGTGCCAGCAGCTTCCCGGGGACATCTGGCTACACCTTCTTC.

V gene TRBV6-6 combines with J gene TRBJ2-5, with TRBD2 matching 8 bases. CDR1 and CDR2 (germline): MNHNY, SVGAGI (reference sequence). CDR3 length equals 19 residues. Trimming at V came to 2 bases and at J to 5 bases, leaving 19 bases not matched to a gene. CDR3 amino acids: CASSYPLRELGLERETQYF. CDR3 bases: TGTGCCAGCAGTTACCCACTAAGAGAGTTGGGACTAGAGAGGGAGACCCAGTACTTC.

This clonotype was picked up many times. The genes are TRBV7-6 and TRBJ2-1, with 10 bases matching TRBD1. This CDR3 is built from 14 residues. The V gene end was trimmed by 5 bases and the J gene end by 8 bases; junction bases not matched to a gene: 6. Germline V CDR1 and CDR2: SGHVS, FNYEAQ. The CDR3, as DNA: TGTGCCAGCAGCGCCGACAGGGGGCTGGATGAGCAGTTCTTC. Translation: CASSADRGLDEQFF.

About this clonotype itself: One junction end disagrees with the germline gene, perhaps due to a read error. Here the CDR3 reads CASSAIVNTEASF. CDR3 in DNA: TGTGCCAGCAGCGCCATAGTGAACACTGAAGCTTCCTTT. The chain joins TRBV2 to TRBJ1-1; D gene uncertain. The CDR3 extends over 13 amino acids. From germline, CDR1 is SNHLY and CDR2 FYNNEI.

V gene TRBV7-9 combines with J gene TRBJ2-7, with a weak D call TRBD1 (5 bases). The V end lost 6 bases, the J end lost 3 bases, and 12 bases lay between the germline ends. Germline values: CDR1 SEHNR, CDR2 FQNEAQ (reference sequence). This CDR3 region has 13 residues. The CDR3 nucleotides read TGTGCCAGCAGTCCGACAGCTAGCTACGAGCAGTACTTC. It is translated as CASSPTASYEQYF.

V and J are TRBV7-2 and TRBJ2-3; 7 nucleotides line up with TRBD1. There are 15 residues in the CDR3. V was clipped by 6 bases and J by 14 bases; unmatched bases: 20. Germline lookup yields CDR1 SGHTA and CDR2 FQGNSA. CDR3 sequence (DNA): TGTGCCAGCAGTCGGGAACAGGGGCCCTATGGCTACACGTATTTT. As protein: CASSREQGPYGYTYF.

In this sample, this clonotype turned up many times. The chain recombines TRBV9 with TRBJ1-6, with D tentatively TRBD1 (5 bases). Germline V lookup: CDR1 SGDLS, CDR2 YYNGEE. CDR3 length: 14 amino acids. The V end lost 4 bases, the J end lost 5 bases, and 10 bases lay between the germline ends. For the CDR3, the DNA is TGTGCCAGCAGCCCGACAGAAAATAATTCACCCCTCCACTTT. Translating gives CASSPTENNSPLHF. Looking up the rest from reference TRBV9 and TRBJ1-6 gives the full variable domain: DSGVTQTPKHLITATGQRVTLRCSPRSGDLSVYWYQQSLDQGLQFLIQYYNGEERAKGNILERFSAQQFPDLHSELNLSSLELGDSALYFCASSPTENNSPLHFGNGTRLTVT.

Turning to this clonotype: The germline gene is not matched at one end of the junction; a read error may be the cause. The rearrangement joins TRBV7-3 to TRBJ1-6; maybe TRBD1 (5 bases). CDR3 length: 14 residues. Germline CDR1 reads SGHTA; CDR2 reads FQGTGA. The CDR3 loop reads CASSLDTTYSPLLF. DNA of the CDR3: TGTGCCAGCAGCTTGGACACGACCTACTCGCCCCTCCTCTTT.

This clonotype was counted at least ten times. V gene TRBV20-1 combines with J gene TRBJ2-5, with D perhaps TRBD2 (6 bases). V lost 6 bases, J lost 5 bases, and 16 bases lay in between. The CDR3 contains 13 residues. Per the germline V gene, CDR1 is DFQATT and CDR2 is SNEGSKA (reference sequence). The CDR3 region is CSASGASVETQYF. In nucleotides, the CDR3 is TGCAGTGCGAGCGGAGCTAGCGTGGAGACCCAGTACTTC.

In its sample, this clonotype was seen many times. The chain recombines TRBV6-5 with TRBJ1-6, with D perhaps matching TRBD1 (5 bases). The CDR3 loop spans 14 amino acids. V was pared by 0 bases and J by 8 bases, with 8 bases between. CDR1 and CDR2 (germline): MNHEY, SVGAGI. CDR3 region: CASSYSGADSPLHF. CDR3 coding DNA: TGTGCCAGCAGTTACTCTGGGGCTGATTCACCCCTCCACTTT.

This rearrangement joins TRBV2 to TRBJ1-5; D gene unclear. The CDR3 has 13 residues. Germline V gives CDR1 SNHLY, CDR2 FYNNEI. V was cut by 6 bases and J by 6 bases, with 12 bases left in between. Here the CDR3 reads CASRADSGQPQHF. CDR3 coding DNA: TGTGCCAGCAGGGCGGACTCCGGTCAGCCCCAGCATTTT.

The chain couples TRBV2 to TRBJ1-1; TRBD1 aligns across 7 bases. The ends lost 7 bases at V and 3 bases at J; junction bases unmatched: 8. CDR3 length equals 14 residues. Per the germline V gene, CDR1 is SNHLY and CDR2 is FYNNEI. DNA for the CDR3: TGTGCCAGCATTGGGGACAGAGCCTACACTGAAGCTTTCTTT. Encoded protein: CASIGDRAYTEAFF. The full variable domain, rest sourced from reference TRBV2 and TRBJ1-1, is EPEVTQTPSHQVTQMGQEVILRCVPISNHLYFYWYRQILGQKVEFLVSFYNNEISEKSEIFDDQFSVERPDGSNFTLKIRSTKLEDSAMYFCASIGDRAYTEAFFGQGTRLTVV.

V gene TRBV12-3 or TRBV12-4 combines with J gene TRBJ1-6, with 9 bases lining up with TRBD1. V was pared by 7 bases and J by 5 bases, with 3 bases of the junction left unmatched. The length of the CDR3 is 14 residues. The CDR3 DNA follows: TGTGCCAGCACCCGGACAGGGGATAATTCACCCCTCCACTTT. Amino acid sequence: CASTRTGDNSPLHF.

Remarks on this clonotype: A much larger clone is a single base away; this may be a read error. V gene TRBV6-1 combines with J gene TRBJ1-2; D not certain. CDR3 length: 13 amino acids. CDR1 MNHNS and CDR2 SASEGT come from the germline V gene. The V end lost 6 bases, the J end lost 4 bases, and 12 bases lay between the germline ends. This CDR3 is CASRQDLSYGYTF. For the CDR3, the DNA is TGTGCCAGCAGACAAGATCTTAGCTATGGCTACACCTTC.

Regarding this clonotype: A junction boundary mismatches the germline segment, possibly from a read error. J is TRBJ1-2 and V is TRBV7-9; no clear D. The germline gives CDR1 SEHNR, CDR2 FQNEAQ (reference sequence). The CDR3 sequence is 16 residues long. The CDR3 sequence: CASSSSALPANYDYTF. The CDR3 region has the DNA TGTGCCAGCAGCAGCTCAGCCCTGCCGGCTAACTATGACTACACCTTC.

With respect to this clonotype: A read error may account for a junction end that differs from germline. The chain uses TRBV7-6 and TRBJ1-6; maybe TRBD1 (5 bases). This CDR3 has 14 residues. Germline CDR1 and CDR2: SGHVS and FNYEAQ. The CDR3 DNA follows: TGTGCCAGCAGACCATGGGCAGGGCGTAACACTGAAGCCTTT. Translated: CASRPWAGRNTEAF.

The chain recombines TRBV20-1 with TRBJ2-3; D is unresolved. This CDR3 has 14 amino acids. CDR1 is DFQATT and CDR2 is SNEGSKA in the germline V gene (reference sequence). The CDR3 sequence is CSVSTGGNADTQYF. Written as DNA, the CDR3 is TGCAGCGTTTCGACGGGCGGCAACGCAGATACGCAGTATTTT.

This clonotype was recorded once. This chain joins TRBV20-1 and TRBJ2-7, with 11 bases aligning to TRBD1. The ends lost 4 bases at V and 3 bases at J; junction bases unmatched: 8. This CDR3 is built from 15 residues. Germline-derived CDR1 and CDR2 are DFQATT and SNEGSKA (reference sequence). CDR3 protein: CSANVPGQGGYEQYF. The DNA of the CDR3 is TGCAGTGCTAACGTACCGGGACAGGGGGGCTACGAGCAGTACTTC.

This clonotype was detected only a few times. Possible read error: a much larger clone is one base away. The chain couples TRBV7-2 to TRBJ2-2; D might be TRBD2 (6 bases). The CDR3 contains 14 residues. CDR1 is SGHTA, CDR2 FQGNSA, per germline. This CDR3 is CASSLDYPTGGLFF. CDR3 in DNA: TGTGCCAGCAGCTTAGACTACCCCACCGGGGGGCTGTTTTTT. Supplemented by reference TRBV7-2 and TRBJ2-2, the full variable domain reads GAGVSQSPSNKVTEKGKDVELRCDPISGHTALYWYRQSLGQGLEFLIYFQGNSAPDKSGLPSDRFSAERTGGSVSTLTIQRTQQEDSAVYLCASSLDYPTGGLFFGEGSRLTVL.

Remarks on this clonotype: Compared with germline, one end of the junction differs, possibly owing to a read error. The chain links TRBV7-8 to TRBJ1-5; D perhaps matches TRBD1 (6 bases). The CDR3 is 14 amino acids. Germline assignment: CDR1 SGHVS and CDR2 FQNEAQ. The CDR3 DNA reads TGTGCCAGCAGCAGGGGGGAAGCCTACGAGCAGTACTTCTTT. Protein sequence: CASSRGEAYEQYFF. The full variable domain, in which reference TRBV7-8 and TRBJ1-5 provide the parts outside the CDR3, is GAGVSQSPRYKVAKRGQDVALRCDPISGHVSLFWYQQALGQGPEFLTYFQNEAQLDKSGLPSDRFFAERPEGSVSTLKIQRTQQEDSAVYLCASSRGEAYEQYFFGDGTRLSIL.

The chain couples TRBV29-1 to TRBJ1-2; no definite D call. The germline gives CDR1 SQVTM, CDR2 ANQGSEA. This CDR3 comprises 14 residues. Trimming removed 3 bases at V and 1 base at J, with 12 bases between. The CDR3 region is CSVEIQTVNYGYTF. DNA for the CDR3: TGCAGCGTTGAGATTCAAACGGTTAACTATGGCTACACCTTC.

The rearrangement joins TRBV10-3 to TRBJ1-2, with 7 bases fitting TRBD1. The junction had 7 bases not matched to a gene; V was cut back by 5 bases and J by 7 bases. CDR1 is ENHRY and CDR2 is SYGVKD in the germline V gene. The CDR3 sequence is 13 residues long. The CDR3 sequence is CAISHDRVLGYTF. CDR3 nucleotides: TGTGCCATCAGTCACGACAGGGTGCTTGGCTACACCTTC.

The V and J genes are TRBV7-6 and TRBJ2-7; no clear D gene. The CDR3 covers 16 residues. Per germline, CDR1 SGHVS and CDR2 FNYEAQ. V lost 4 bases and J 10 bases, leaving 26 bases between the germline ends. CDR3 sequence: CASSSRHREWLHLQYF. The CDR3 DNA reads TGTGCCAGCAGCTCCCGACATCGTGAATGGCTACACCTTCAGTACTTC.

V is TRBV7-8 and J is TRBJ2-5, with no clear D. CDR3 length: 17 amino acids. The V end lost 1 base, the J end lost 2 bases, and 17 bases lay between the germline ends. Germline V gene data show CDR1 as SGHVS and CDR2 as FQNEAQ. The CDR3 protein is CASSLVVGPKDQETQYF. CDR3 in DNA: TGTGCCAGCAGCTTAGTCGTCGGACCGAAGGATCAAGAGACCCAGTACTTC. The full variable domain, its missing parts supplied by reference TRBV7-8 and TRBJ2-5, is GAGVSQSPRYKVAKRGQDVALRCDPISGHVSLFWYQQALGQGPEFLTYFQNEAQLDKSGLPSDRFFAERPEGSVSTLKIQRTQQEDSAVYLCASSLVVGPKDQETQYFGPGTRLLVL.